The 28 T cell receptor beta chains below come from one sample, sequenced in a study of beta chain features in type 1 diabetes. The study reverse transcribed the entire isolated RNA, so it sequenced expressed TCRB transcripts. Measured with immunoSEQ multiplex PCR; TCRdb has only the in-frame clones, and not every one. Of 850,000 to 900,000 clones listed, 15% to 20% are singletons. Sequences were obtained from naive CD4+ T cells from blood. The receptors here all came from a woman younger than 30 in good health.

This chain joins TRBV7-2 and TRBJ2-5; D is undetermined. CDR1 and CDR2 (germline): SGHTA, FQGNSA. V was pared by 4 bases and J by 5 bases, with 14 bases between. The CDR3 is 14 amino acids. CDR3 region: CASSYQTTAETQYF. DNA for the CDR3: TGTGCCAGCAGCTACCAAACCACGGCCGAGACCCAGTACTTC.

This clone was seen a few times. The V gene is TRBV28, the J gene TRBJ2-7; D is possibly TRBD1 (5 bases). The CDR3 has 16 amino acids. Germline values: CDR1 MDHEN, CDR2 SYDVKM. V shed 4 bases and J shed 2 bases, with 18 bases lying between them. The CDR3 protein is CASSSPGQGRTYEQYF. Written as DNA, the CDR3 is TGTGCCAGCAGTTCGCCAGGCCAGGGAAGAACCTACGAGCAGTACTTC.

In DNA form, the CDR3 reads TGCGCCAGCAGCCAAGATTGGCGAGCGGGACTAGCGGGACCAAATGAGCAGTTCTTC. It yields the protein CASSQDWRAGLAGPNEQFF. The chain combines TRBV4-3 with TRBJ2-1; TRBD2 aligns across 13 bases. This CDR3 is 19 amino acids long. Germline CDR1 LGHNA, CDR2 YSLEER. J lost 7 bases, V lost 0 bases, and 12 bases had no gene match.

The CDR3 sequence: CASSPIQARDEKLFF. The CDR3 DNA reads as TGTGCCAGCAGTCCTATACAGGCTCGGGATGAAAAACTGTTTTTT. The chain employs TRBV28 and TRBJ1-4, with D perhaps matching TRBD1 (5 bases). Per the germline V gene, CDR1 is MDHEN and CDR2 is SYDVKM. This CDR3 is 15 amino acids long. Trimming took 5 bases from V and 6 from J, leaving 16 bases between them.

The chain carries TRBV2 and TRBJ2-2, with D unresolved. The germline gives CDR1 SNHLY, CDR2 FYNNEI. The CDR3 has 14 residues. V was shortened by 3 bases and J by 4 bases, with 9 bases between the two germline ends. CDR3 in DNA: TGTGCCAGCAGTGAGGTTTCCCGCACCGGGGAGCTGTTTTTT. Translating gives CASSEVSRTGELFF.

The V gene is TRBV25-1, the J gene TRBJ1-3; TRBD1 matches 7 bases. The V gene's germline CDR1 is MGHDK and CDR2 SYGVNS. The CDR3 is made up of 16 amino acids. J lost 0 bases, V lost 8 bases, and 10 bases had no gene match. CDR3 sequence (DNA): TGTGCCAGCCTACCTCCGGGGGACAGCTCTGGAAACACCATATATTTT. Its translation: CASLPPGDSSGNTIYF.

The chain carries TRBV7-9 and TRBJ2-5; 8 bases fit TRBD1. The length of the CDR3 is 14 residues. Germline V gene lookup returns CDR1 SEHNR and CDR2 FQNEAQ (reference sequence). The V gene end was trimmed by 2 bases and the J gene end by 7 bases; junction bases not matched to a gene: 6. The CDR3 coding sequence is TGTGCCAGCAGCTTACGGGACAGGTGGGGGACCCAGTACTTC. It is translated as CASSLRDRWGTQYF.

The chain carries TRBV29-1 and TRBJ2-7; 8 bases are shared with TRBD2. The CDR3 has 14 amino acids. The V and J ends lost 6 bases and 1 base, in that order; junction bases with no gene match: 8. CDR1 and CDR2 from the germline V gene are SQVTM and ANQGSEA. Here the CDR3 DNA reads TGCAGCGTCAAAAAGCGGGAGCCATCCTACGAGCAGTACTTC. Its translation is CSVKKREPSYEQYF.

Only a few counts were recorded for this clone. V and J are TRBV7-2 and TRBJ1-3, with D unclear. The CDR3 loop spans 14 amino acids. V lost 2 bases and J lost 4, with 9 bases in between. CDR1 and CDR2 from the germline V gene are SGHTA and FQGNSA. CDR3 residues: CASSLMGGGNTIYF. Written as DNA, the CDR3 is TGTGCCAGCAGCTTAATGGGAGGAGGAAACACCATATATTTT.

This clone was picked up a small number of times. The J gene is TRBJ1-4, the V gene TRBV7-9, with TRBD1 matching 10 bases. The CDR3 runs 15 residues. V gave up 4 bases and J gave up 4 bases; unmatched junction bases: 3. Per the germline V gene, CDR1 is SEHNR and CDR2 is FQNEAQ (reference sequence). The CDR3 is CASSSRTGGNEKLFF. CDR3 nucleotide sequence: TGTGCCAGCAGCTCCCGGACAGGGGGTAATGAAAAACTGTTTTTT.

The genes are TRBV7-2 and TRBJ1-4; D is uncertain. Germline CDR1 and CDR2: SGHTA and FQGNSA. V lost 4 bases and J lost 6, with 12 bases in between. The CDR3 sequence is 14 residues long. The CDR3 DNA follows: TGTGCCAGCAGCTCGGGGAGTTGGGATGAAAAACTGTTTTTT. The encoded protein is CASSSGSWDEKLFF.

The chain joins TRBV6-5 to TRBJ2-7, with D possibly TRBD2 on 6 matching bases. The CDR3 is 14 residues long. Germline V gives CDR1 MNHEY, CDR2 SVGAGI. Trimming took 2 bases from V and 2 from J, leaving 10 bases between them. CDR3 loop: CASSYRGLPYEQYF. CDR3 in DNA: TGTGCCAGCAGTTACCGGGGGTTGCCCTACGAGCAGTACTTC.

This clone showed up just a few times. V usage is TRBV6-5 and J usage is TRBJ1-2; D uncertain. Between the trimmed V and J ends, which lost 1 base and 0 bases, there was a span of 9 bases. Germline CDR1 and CDR2: MNHEY and SVGAGI. This CDR3 region has 15 residues. Here the CDR3 reads CASSYYQETNYGYTF. CDR3 nucleotide sequence: TGTGCCAGCAGTTACTACCAGGAGACTAACTATGGCTACACCTTC.

The genes are TRBV7-9 and TRBJ1-1; TRBD1 matches 7 bases. The trim removed 4 bases at V and 4 bases at J, leaving 6 bases unmatched. The V gene's germline CDR1 is SEHNR and CDR2 FQNEAQ (reference sequence). The CDR3 runs to 14 residues. CDR3 coding DNA: TGTGCCAGCAGCTGGGACAGTGGGAGCACTGAAGCTTTCTTT. This gives the protein CASSWDSGSTEAFF.

This clone appeared a few times. The rearrangement links TRBV5-6 to TRBJ1-2; D uncertain. CDR3 length equals 12 residues. With 2 bases removed from V and 10 bases from J, the gap between germline ends came to 12 bases. Looked up from germline, CDR1 is SGHDT and CDR2 is YYEEEE. The CDR3 nucleotides read TGTGCCAGCAGCTTAGAGCCCCCGAACTACACCTTC. Protein sequence: CASSLEPPNYTF.

The chain is built from TRBV7-2 and TRBJ2-3; no reliable D call. The CDR3 has 16 amino acids. CDR1 and CDR2 from the germline V gene are SGHTA and FQGNSA. V lost 5 bases and J 4 bases, leaving 19 bases between the germline ends. The DNA for the CDR3 is TGTGCCAGCAGCACCCGGAGAGCGAGCAGCCCAGATACGCAGTATTTT. Amino acids: CASSTRRASSPDTQYF.

A few counts support this clone. This chain joins TRBV7-3 and TRBJ2-2; D is uncertain. This CDR3 is built from 15 residues. CDR1 and CDR2 (germline): SGHTA, FQGTGA. Trimming shortened V by 2 bases and J by 4 bases, and 11 bases separated the two germline ends. As DNA, the CDR3 is TGTGCCAGCAGCTTATACGGGCAACGCACCGGGGAGCTGTTTTTT. Protein product: CASSLYGQRTGELFF.

The chain recombines TRBV5-1 with TRBJ2-3; D possibly corresponds to TRBD2 (5 bases). The CDR3 runs to 15 residues. Germline values: CDR1 SGHRS, CDR2 YFSETQ. With 1 base removed from V and 1 base from J, the gap between germline ends came to 10 bases. DNA of the CDR3: TGCGCCAGCAGCTTGCGTGGGAGTGGCACAGATACGCAGTATTTT. It translates to CASSLRGSGTDTQYF.

The CDR3 loop is CASSFDRGTEAFF. For the CDR3, the DNA is TGTGCCAGTAGTTTCGACAGGGGTACTGAAGCTTTCTTT. The rearrangement links TRBV19 to TRBJ1-1, with 8 bases identical to TRBD1. After removal of 5 bases from V and 5 bases from J, the junction contained 4 bases not matched to a gene. This CDR3 has 13 residues. Germline-derived CDR1 and CDR2 are LNHDA and SQIVND (reference sequence).

J is TRBJ1-1 and V is TRBV28, with D hard to call. The CDR3 extends over 14 amino acids. Trimming removed 6 bases from V and 0 bases from J, with 11 bases in between. Germline V gene sequence: CDR1 MDHEN, CDR2 SYDVKM. For the CDR3, the DNA is TGTGCCAGCAGCGTGGACGGTATGAACACTGAAGCTTTCTTT. Translation: CASSVDGMNTEAFF.

The rearrangement joins TRBV4-1 to TRBJ2-3; 7 nucleotides match TRBD1. Germline V gene sequence: CDR1 MGHRA, CDR2 YSYEKL. The CDR3 sequence is 15 residues long. V lost 6 bases to trimming and J lost 4 bases; unmatched junction nucleotides: 10. The CDR3 DNA follows: TGCGCCAGCAGGAGAACAGGGGCATCCCCAGATACGCAGTATTTT. Translating gives CASRRTGASPDTQYF.

This clone was observed a few times. The CDR3 spells CSVRETTEAFF. Written as DNA, the CDR3 is TGCAGCGTGAGGGAAACCACTGAAGCTTTCTTT. The chain is built from TRBV29-1 and TRBJ1-1; D call uncertain. The CDR3 totals 11 residues. CDR1 and CDR2 (germline): SQVTM, ANQGSEA. V was shortened by 6 bases and J by 4 bases, with 9 bases between the two germline ends.

This clone was counted a few times. The chain recombines TRBV7-2 with TRBJ2-7; D is possibly TRBD2 (7 bases). The CDR3 contains 19 residues. Germline V gene data show CDR1 as SGHTA and CDR2 as FQGNSA. V gave up 1 base and J gave up 3 bases, with 25 bases separating them. The CDR3 region has the DNA TGTGCCAGCAGCTTAGAAGGGGGGACTAACCGCGCTCAAGACTACGAGCAGTACTTC. This gives the protein CASSLEGGTNRAQDYEQYF.

This clone was seen a handful of times. The chain links TRBV19 to TRBJ2-1, with TRBD2 identical over 12 bases. V shed 5 bases and J 12 bases; nucleotides not matched to a gene: 11. This CDR3 spans 15 amino acids. Germline lookup yields CDR1 LNHDA and CDR2 SQIVND (reference sequence). CDR3 sequence reads: CASSLRLAGVGPQFF. In DNA form, the CDR3 reads TGTGCCAGTAGTCTCCGACTAGCGGGAGTAGGTCCGCAGTTCTTC.

This clone was observed a few times. This rearrangement joins TRBV7-9 to TRBJ1-5; no reliable D call. Germline CDR1 reads SEHNR; CDR2 reads FQNEAQ (reference sequence). The length of the CDR3 is 11 residues. The V gene lost 4 bases and the J gene lost 9 bases, with 7 bases spanning the gap. This CDR3 is CASSSIGPQHF. CDR3 nucleotide sequence: TGTGCCAGCAGCTCTATCGGGCCCCAGCATTTT.

This clone came up a few times. This rearrangement joins TRBV5-4 to TRBJ2-1; D gene ambiguous. Trimming stripped 0 bases from V and 8 bases from J, with 15 bases between. This CDR3 is 15 amino acids long. In germline, CDR1 is SGHNT, CDR2 YYREEE (reference sequence). The CDR3 DNA reads TGTGCCAGCAGCTTGGGGAAGGCTAGTAGTCATGAGCAGTTCTTC. Protein product: CASSLGKASSHEQFF.

About this clone itself: The same CDR3 also results from other DNA sequences found in this sample. V gene TRBV18 combines with J gene TRBJ2-7; no clear D gene. The V gene's germline CDR1 is KGHSH and CDR2 LQKENI. The CDR3 totals 13 residues. Trimming removed 3 bases at V and 3 bases at J, with 9 bases between. CDR3 DNA sequence: TGTGCCAGCTCACCCCAAAACAGCTACGAGCAGTACTTC. Protein sequence: CASSPQNSYEQYF.

This clone was counted only a few times. The V gene is TRBV19, the J gene TRBJ2-5; no clear D. This CDR3 comprises 15 residues. Germline CDR1 and CDR2: LNHDA and SQIVND (reference sequence). Between the trimmed V and J ends, which lost 3 bases and 2 bases, there was a span of 13 bases. The CDR3 DNA is TGTGCCAGTAGTATTGCGCACTATACACAAGAGACCCAGTACTTC. It is translated as CASSIAHYTQETQYF.